The 31 T cell receptor beta chains below all came from one sample that was sequenced in a study of OX40 agonist ivuxolimab in advanced cancers. TCRdb's table, derived via immunoSEQ multiplex PCR, lists solely in-frame clones and lacks some. Of about 78,000 clones in the sample, roughly nine tenths were seen once. This specimen was CD4+ or CD8+ T cells sorted from blood, taken in a trial of the OX40 agonist ivuxolimab. The source is an adult with an advanced solid tumor such as melanoma, head and neck, liver or kidney cancer.

The V and J genes are TRBV7-9 and TRBJ2-2; 7 nucleotides agree with TRBD2. In germline, CDR1 is SEHNR, CDR2 FQNEAQ (reference sequence). CDR3 length equals 17 residues. The J segment lost 0 bases and the V segment lost 0 bases, leaving 4 bases of the junction unmatched. The CDR3 reads CASSLATGGPNTGELFF. CDR3 nucleotide sequence: TGTGCCAGCAGCTTAGCGACGGGAGGACCGAACACCGGGGAGCTGTTTTTT. The complete variable domain, with remaining parts taken from reference TRBV7-9 and TRBJ2-2, reads DTGVSQNPRHKITKRGQNVTFRCDPISEHNRLYWYRQTLGQGPEFLTYFQNEAQLEKSRLLSDRFSAERPKGSFSTLEIQRTEQGDSAMYLCASSLATGGPNTGELFFGEGSRLTVL.

The chain combines TRBV7-2 with TRBJ2-1, with no clear D. Trimming pared 5 bases from V and 7 bases from J, leaving 6 bases between. Germline V CDR1 and CDR2: SGHTA, FQGNSA. This CDR3 has 11 amino acids. CDR3 amino acids: CASSPRNEQFF. The CDR3 bases are TGTGCCAGCAGCCCCCGAAATGAGCAGTTCTTC.

This clone has just one count. The chain couples TRBV7-8 to TRBJ1-2; TRBD1 aligns across 8 bases. Germline CDR1 SGHVS, CDR2 FQNEAQ. The CDR3 is made up of 15 amino acids. V shed 5 bases, J shed 2 bases, and the junction held 7 bases outside the gene matches. This CDR3 reads CASSETGAGNYGYTF. Written as DNA, the CDR3 is TGTGCCAGCAGCGAGACAGGGGCGGGAAACTATGGCTACACCTTC.

This chain joins TRBV10-3 and TRBJ2-3; TRBD1 aligns across 9 bases. This CDR3 contains 15 residues. Germline V lookup: CDR1 ENHRY, CDR2 SYGVKD. Trimming took 6 bases from V and 7 from J; bases not matched to a gene: 11. In DNA form, the CDR3 reads TGTGCCATCAGCGAACAGGGGGCGCCATTAAATACGCAGTATTTT. It is translated as CAISEQGAPLNTQYF.

The rearrangement links TRBV5-5 to TRBJ2-1; 9 bases line up with TRBD1. Germline-derived CDR1 and CDR2 are SGHKS and YYEKEE (reference sequence). Trimming removed 1 base from V and 6 bases from J; junction bases left unmatched: 5. The CDR3 is 15 residues long. In nucleotides, the CDR3 is TGTGCCAGCAGCTTGAGCACAGGGGGCCGCAATGAGCAGTTCTTC. Translation gives CASSLSTGGRNEQFF.

The chain combines TRBV6-6 with TRBJ1-1; TRBD1 matches 8 bases. The V gene end was trimmed by 6 bases and the J gene end by 5 bases; junction bases not matched to a gene: 5. The CDR3 runs 13 residues. Germline V lookup: CDR1 MNHNY, CDR2 SVGAGI (reference sequence). Written as DNA, the CDR3 is TGTGCCAGCAGACAGGGGGAGGGGACTGAAGCTTTCTTT. This translates into CASRQGEGTEAFF.

The rearrangement links TRBV19 to TRBJ2-5, with D perhaps TRBD2 (5 bases). Per the germline V gene, CDR1 is LNHDA and CDR2 is SQIVND (reference sequence). Trimming pared 3 bases from V and 5 bases from J, leaving 22 bases between. There are 17 residues in the CDR3. The CDR3 DNA reads as TGTGCCAGTAGTATCACGGGCGTCGGCCAGCGGCGGGAGACCCAGTACTTC. Protein sequence: CASSITGVGQRRETQYF.

The chain recombines TRBV15 with TRBJ1-5; weak D call: TRBD1 (5 bases). Deletions cut 3 bases from V and 7 bases from J, with 16 bases between. The V gene's germline CDR1 is LNHNV and CDR2 YYDKDF (reference sequence). The CDR3 extends over 15 amino acids. CDR3 amino acids: CATSRKGQGEQPQHF. The CDR3 DNA reads as TGTGCCACCAGCAGGAAGGGGCAGGGAGAACAGCCCCAGCATTTT.

The chain couples TRBV2 to TRBJ1-4; TRBD1 is a possible D gene (6 bases). From germline, CDR1 is SNHLY and CDR2 FYNNEI. V was shortened by 7 bases and J by 8 bases, with 20 bases between the two germline ends. The CDR3 loop spans 15 amino acids. CDR3 in DNA: TGTGCCAGCACCCCGCTTGGGACAACCAAGGAAAAACTGTTTTTT. Its protein product is CASTPLGTTKEKLFF. The full variable domain, in which reference TRBV2 and TRBJ1-4 provide the parts outside the CDR3, is EPEVTQTPSHQVTQMGQEVILRCVPISNHLYFYWYRQILGQKVEFLVSFYNNEISEKSEIFDDQFSVERPDGSNFTLKIRSTKLEDSAMYFCASTPLGTTKEKLFFGSGTQLSVL.

This sequence joins TRBV7-8 and TRBJ1-2; tentatively, D is TRBD1 (6 bases). This CDR3 contains 15 residues. Trimming cost V 6 bases and J 3 bases, with 17 bases left between them. Germline V gives CDR1 SGHVS, CDR2 FQNEAQ. This chain's CDR3 is CASSNPPQGDYGYTF. DNA of the CDR3: TGTGCCAGCAGTAATCCTCCACAGGGAGACTATGGCTACACCTTC.

This chain joins TRBV7-2 and TRBJ2-7; D may be TRBD2 (6 bases). The V gene lost 7 bases and the J gene lost 1 base, with 17 bases spanning the gap. The CDR3 has 15 amino acids. Germline CDR1 reads SGHTA; CDR2 reads FQGNSA. CDR3 in amino acids: CASTEGGKRSYEQYF. CDR3 bases: TGTGCCAGCACCGAGGGAGGAAAGAGGTCCTACGAGCAGTACTTC.

As DNA, the CDR3 is TGTGCCAGCAGTGTTACGGAAATGGGGGAGCAGTACTTC. Amino acids: CASSVTEMGEQYF. The V call is TRBV2, the J call TRBJ2-7; D unclear. Trimming took 4 bases from V and 7 from J, leaving 14 bases between them. The CDR3 consists of 13 residues. Germline CDR1 is SNHLY and CDR2 is FYNNEI.

The chain has TRBV2 and TRBJ2-3; 7 nucleotides match TRBD2. Germline values: CDR1 SNHLY, CDR2 FYNNEI. V lost 6 bases and J lost 2; bases outside the gene matches: 5. CDR3 size: 14 residues. CDR3 DNA sequence: TGTGCCAGCAGGCCCGGGACTACCACAGATACGCAGTATTTT. Amino acids: CASRPGTTTDTQYF.

This chain uses TRBV29-1 with TRBJ1-1, with D unresolved. This CDR3 spans 12 amino acids. In germline, CDR1 is SQVTM, CDR2 ANQGSEA. Trimming left V 5 bases short and J 1 base short, with 8 bases between. As DNA, the CDR3 is TGCAGCGTTCTACTAAAGAACACTGAAGCTTTCTTT. Protein: CSVLLKNTEAFF.

This chain links TRBV28 with TRBJ1-1; D perhaps matches TRBD1 (6 bases). The V end was cut by 2 bases, the J end by 1 base, with 14 bases between. The CDR3 runs 16 residues. Germline CDR1 reads MDHEN; CDR2 reads SYDVKM. CDR3 protein: CASSLTGRKTNTEAFF. The CDR3 coding sequence is TGTGCCAGCAGTTTAACAGGGCGTAAAACGAACACTGAAGCTTTCTTT.

The J gene is TRBJ2-1, the V gene TRBV6-1; D remains unclear. CDR3 length: 15 amino acids. CDR1 is MNHNS and CDR2 is SASEGT in the germline V gene. The germline V and J ends were trimmed by 7 bases and 0 bases, with 13 bases remaining between them. The CDR3 nucleotides read TGTGCCAGCACTGTAGGTAGTAGCTCCTACAATGAGCAGTTCTTC. Amino acid sequence: CASTVGSSSYNEQFF.

With regard to this clone: This sample also contains other DNA sequences that code for the same CDR3. The chain joins TRBV5-1 to TRBJ2-3; 9 bases are a match to TRBD2. The V gene end was trimmed by 8 bases and the J gene end by 0 bases; junction bases not matched to a gene: 4. The CDR3 is 14 amino acids. CDR1 is SGHRS, CDR2 YFSETQ, per germline. The CDR3 is CASLRGGSTDTQYF. CDR3 sequence (DNA): TGCGCCAGTCTGCGGGGGGGCAGCACAGATACGCAGTATTTT.

The chain's CDR3 is CATSRDGGTASGNTIYF. The CDR3 nucleotides are TGTGCCACCAGCAGAGATGGGGGGACAGCCTCTGGAAACACCATATATTTT. The V and J genes are TRBV15 and TRBJ1-3; 7 bases map to TRBD1. There are 17 residues in the CDR3. CDR1 and CDR2 (germline): LNHNV, YYDKDF (reference sequence). V trimming: 0 bases; J trimming: 0 bases; junction bases outside the gene matches: 5.

The rearrangement joins TRBV7-8 to TRBJ1-5; perhaps TRBD1 as D (5 bases). CDR1 SGHVS and CDR2 FQNEAQ come from the germline V gene. This CDR3 has 14 amino acids. V lost 1 base and J lost 6, with 10 bases in between. The CDR3: CASSLGTFGQPQHF. DNA of the CDR3: TGTGCCAGCAGCTTAGGGACATTTGGTCAGCCCCAGCATTTT.

CDR3 coding DNA: TGTGCCAGCAGCCCAGGGGGCTTCCCTAGCGAGCAGTACTTC. Residues: CASSPGGFPSEQYF. V and J are TRBV5-4 and TRBJ2-7; 8 positions agree with TRBD1. V lost 4 bases and J lost 6; bases outside the gene matches: 9. This CDR3 is 14 amino acids long. In germline, CDR1 is SGHNT, CDR2 YYREEE (reference sequence).

This chain connects TRBV6-1 to TRBJ1-2; 8 bases align to TRBD1. With V trimmed by 6 bases and J by 7 bases, 10 bases remained unmatched. The germline V gene has CDR1 MNHNS and CDR2 SASEGT. This CDR3 region has 14 residues. The CDR3 spells CASSLARGQSGYTF. The DNA of the CDR3 is TGTGCCAGCAGCTTAGCCAGGGGGCAATCTGGCTACACCTTC.

The V gene is TRBV28, the J gene TRBJ1-2; 9 nucleotides match TRBD1. Germline CDR1 reads MDHEN; CDR2 reads SYDVKM. The V segment lost 8 bases and the J segment 3 bases; nucleotides outside the gene matches: 7. The CDR3 spans 14 residues. Written as DNA, the CDR3 is TGTGCCAGCCGGGGACAGGGAGTAGACTATGGCTACACCTTC. Amino acid sequence: CASRGQGVDYGYTF.

V gene TRBV27 combines with J gene TRBJ2-7, with D possibly matching TRBD2 (5 bases). Germline values: CDR1 MNHEY, CDR2 SMNVEV (reference sequence). CDR3 length: 15 amino acids. V shed 9 bases and J shed 3 bases, with 21 bases lying between them. The CDR3 coding sequence is TGTGCCAGTTCAAGGCAGGCCGGTGACTACTACGAGCAGTACTTC. Protein product: CASSRQAGDYYEQYF.

CDR3 residues: CASSIRPSGELFF. In DNA form, the CDR3 reads TGTGCCAGTAGTATAAGGCCTAGCGGGGAGCTGTTTTTT. This chain links TRBV19 with TRBJ2-2; D is uncertain. The V end was cut by 2 bases, the J end by 7 bases, with 8 bases between. The CDR3 has 13 amino acids. Looked up from germline, CDR1 is LNHDA and CDR2 is SQIVND (reference sequence).

V is TRBV5-6 and J is TRBJ1-3; no definite D call. CDR3 length equals 11 residues. Trimming took 7 bases from V and 5 from J, leaving 7 bases between them. Germline CDR1 is SGHDT and CDR2 is YYEEEE. CDR3 amino acids: CASPLRNTIYF. The CDR3 DNA sequence: TGTGCCAGCCCTCTTCGAAACACCATATATTTT.

The chain joins TRBV10-3 to TRBJ2-5; D is uncertain. Germline V gives CDR1 ENHRY, CDR2 SYGVKD. The CDR3 is 12 amino acids. V was cut by 0 bases and J by 5 bases, with 4 bases left in between. In DNA, the CDR3 is TGTGCCATCAGTGAGTCGTCGGAGACCCAGTACTTC. It encodes CAISESSETQYF.

This CDR3 reads CASSLFIWGQAGRTNEKLFF. Here the CDR3 DNA reads TGTGCCAGCAGCTTATTCATCTGGGGACAGGCCGGTAGGACTAATGAAAAACTGTTTTTT. This rearrangement joins TRBV2 to TRBJ1-4; 8 nucleotides line up with TRBD1. Germline lookup yields CDR1 SNHLY and CDR2 FYNNEI. V shed 6 bases and J 2 bases; nucleotides not matched to a gene: 20. The CDR3 length is 20 residues.

The chain uses TRBV2 and TRBJ2-7, with TRBD1 matching over 9 bases. CDR3 length: 14 amino acids. V trimming: 7 bases; J trimming: 3 bases; junction bases outside the gene matches: 7. Germline CDR1 reads SNHLY; CDR2 reads FYNNEI. The CDR3 bases are TGTGCCAGCACCAGACAGGGGGGAGGCTACGAGCAGTACTTC. Its protein product is CASTRQGGGYEQYF. Using reference TRBV2 and TRBJ2-7 for the parts outside the CDR3, the full variable domain is EPEVTQTPSHQVTQMGQEVILRCVPISNHLYFYWYRQILGQKVEFLVSFYNNEISEKSEIFDDQFSVERPDGSNFTLKIRSTKLEDSAMYFCASTRQGGGYEQYFGPGTRLTVT.

The chain combines TRBV5-1 with TRBJ2-1; D possibly matches TRBD1 or TRBD2 (6 bases each). The CDR3 is 13 amino acids. Between the trimmed V and J ends, which lost 2 bases and 5 bases, there was a span of 8 bases. Germline-derived CDR1 and CDR2 are SGHRS and YFSETQ. CDR3 region: CASSLRGDNEQFF. DNA for the CDR3: TGCGCCAGCAGCTTAAGGGGGGACAATGAGCAGTTCTTC.

The table lists this clone with a count of one. This chain links TRBV10-3 with TRBJ2-2, with TRBD1 matching over 8 bases. Looked up from germline, CDR1 is ENHRY and CDR2 is SYGVKD. This CDR3 has 15 amino acids. V shed 9 bases, J shed 3 bases, and the junction held 9 bases outside the gene matches. CDR3 protein: CAMKQGGRDTGELFF. The CDR3 DNA reads as TGTGCCATGAAACAGGGGGGACGAGACACCGGGGAGCTGTTTTTT.

The DNA of the CDR3 is TGCGCCAGCAGCGGGGCGGACCAAGAGACCCAGTACTTC. Its translation: CASSGADQETQYF. J is TRBJ2-5 and V is TRBV5-1, with D tentatively TRBD1 (5 bases). This CDR3 has 13 amino acids. V gave up 4 bases and J gave up 0 bases, with 7 bases separating them. Germline CDR1 and CDR2: SGHRS and YFSETQ.